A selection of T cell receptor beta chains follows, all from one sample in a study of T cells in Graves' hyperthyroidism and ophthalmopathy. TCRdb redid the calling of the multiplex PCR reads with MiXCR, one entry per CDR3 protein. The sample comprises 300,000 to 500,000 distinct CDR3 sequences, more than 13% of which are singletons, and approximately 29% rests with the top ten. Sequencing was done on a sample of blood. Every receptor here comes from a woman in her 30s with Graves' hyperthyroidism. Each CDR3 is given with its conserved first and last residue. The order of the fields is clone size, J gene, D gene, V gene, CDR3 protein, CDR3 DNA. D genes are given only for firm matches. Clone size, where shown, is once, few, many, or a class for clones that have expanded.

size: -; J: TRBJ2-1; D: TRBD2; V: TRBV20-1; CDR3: CSARPGLAGYNEQFF; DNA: TGCAGTGCTAGACCCGGACTAGCGGGGTACAATGAGCAGTTCTTC
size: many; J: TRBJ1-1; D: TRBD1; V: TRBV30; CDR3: CASLDRRGTEAFF; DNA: TGTGCCTCCCTGGACCGCAGGGGGACTGAAGCTTTCTTT
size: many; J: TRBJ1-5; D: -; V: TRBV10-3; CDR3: CAISPDSNQPQHF; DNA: TGTGCCATCAGCCCGGACTCCAATCAGCCCCAGCATTTT
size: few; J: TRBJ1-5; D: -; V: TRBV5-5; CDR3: CASSALQGPEQPQHF; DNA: TGTGCCAGCAGCGCGCTACAGGGTCCTGAACAGCCCCAGCATTTT
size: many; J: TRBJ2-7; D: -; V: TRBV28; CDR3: CASSSGPLREQYF; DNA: TGTGCCAGCAGTTCGGGACCTCTTAGGGAGCAGTACTTC
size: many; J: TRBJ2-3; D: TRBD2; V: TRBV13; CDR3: CASSVAGGPMDTQYF; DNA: TGTGCCAGCAGCGTCGCGGGAGGACCTATGGATACGCAGTATTTT
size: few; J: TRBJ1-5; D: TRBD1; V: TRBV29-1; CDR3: CSVVSDRAKPQHF; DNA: TGCAGCGTTGTATCGGACAGGGCGAAGCCCCAGCATTTT
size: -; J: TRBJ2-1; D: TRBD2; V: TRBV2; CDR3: CASSEPSGDYTYNEQFF; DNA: TGTGCCAGCAGTGAACCGTCGGGGGACTACACCTACAATGAGCAGTTCTTC
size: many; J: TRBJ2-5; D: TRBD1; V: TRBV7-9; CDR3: CASSLGYRGSGQETQYF; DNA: TGTGCCAGCAGCTTAGGATACAGGGGGTCAGGCCAAGAGACCCAGTACTTC
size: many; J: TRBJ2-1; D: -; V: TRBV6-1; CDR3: CASCPGAAFNEQFF; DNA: TGTGCCAGCTGCCCAGGAGCGGCCTTCAATGAGCAGTTCTTC
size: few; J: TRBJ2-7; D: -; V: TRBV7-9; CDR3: CASSLSESNYEQYF; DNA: TGTGCCAGCAGCTTATCCGAGAGTAATTACGAGCAGTACTTC
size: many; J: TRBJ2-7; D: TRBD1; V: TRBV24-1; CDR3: CATYRQGGNYEQYF; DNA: TGTGCCACCTACCGACAGGGCGGCAACTACGAGCAGTACTTC
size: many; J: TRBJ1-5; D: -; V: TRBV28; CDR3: CASSPAGNSNQPQHF; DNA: TGTGCCAGCAGCCCCGCAGGGAATAGCAATCAGCCCCAGCATTTT
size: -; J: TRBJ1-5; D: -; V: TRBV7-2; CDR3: CASSFSDGSNQPQHF; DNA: TGTGCCAGCAGCTTTTCGGACGGAAGCAATCAGCCCCAGCATTTT
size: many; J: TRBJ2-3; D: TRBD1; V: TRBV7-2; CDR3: CASSPKLGQPTDTQYF; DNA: TGTGCCAGCAGCCCGAAACTGGGACAGCCCACAGATACGCAGTATTTT
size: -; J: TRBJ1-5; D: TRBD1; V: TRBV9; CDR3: CASSEGAYQPQHF; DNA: TGTGCCAGCAGCGAGGGGGCCTATCAGCCCCAGCATTTT
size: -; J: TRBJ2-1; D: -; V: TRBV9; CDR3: CASSVGGRRGNEQFF; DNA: TGTGCCAGCAGCGTAGGTGGGAGGAGGGGAAATGAGCAGTTCTTC
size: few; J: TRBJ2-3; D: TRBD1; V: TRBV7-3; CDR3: CASSPGTAGVEADTQYF; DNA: TGTGCCAGCAGCCCCGGGACAGCCGGAGTAGAAGCAGATACGCAGTATTTT
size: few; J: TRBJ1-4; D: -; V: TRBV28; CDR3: CASISGGDEKLFF; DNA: TGTGCCAGCATCTCCGGAGGAGATGAAAAACTGTTTTTT
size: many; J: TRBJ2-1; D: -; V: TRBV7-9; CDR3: CASSPLSYNEQFF; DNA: TGTGCCAGCAGCCCTTTGTCCTACAATGAGCAGTTCTTC
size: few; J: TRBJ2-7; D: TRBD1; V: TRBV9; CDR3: CASSDGTGLSEQYF; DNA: TGTGCCAGCAGCGATGGGACAGGACTAAGCGAGCAGTACTTC
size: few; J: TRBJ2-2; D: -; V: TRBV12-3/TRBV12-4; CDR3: CASTPGRSNTGELFF; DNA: TGTGCCAGCACCCCTGGTAGGTCGAACACCGGGGAGCTGTTTTTT
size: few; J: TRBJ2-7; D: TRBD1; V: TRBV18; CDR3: CASSPGRGSSYEQYF; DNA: TGTGCCAGCTCCCCGGGCAGGGGGAGCTCCTACGAGCAGTACTTC
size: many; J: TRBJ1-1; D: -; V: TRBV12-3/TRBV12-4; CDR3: CASSSSGTNTEAFF; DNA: TGTGCCAGCAGTTCCTCCGGGACGAACACTGAAGCTTTCTTT
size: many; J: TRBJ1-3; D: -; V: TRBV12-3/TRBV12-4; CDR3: CASSLRGSGNTIYF; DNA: TGTGCCAGCAGTTTAAGAGGGTCTGGAAACACCATATATTTT
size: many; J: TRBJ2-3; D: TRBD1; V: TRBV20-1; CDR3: CSARDRDTQYF; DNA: TGCAGTGCTAGGGACAGGGATACGCAGTATTTT
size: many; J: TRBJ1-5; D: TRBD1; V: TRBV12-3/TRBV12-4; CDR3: CASSATGQANSNQPQHF; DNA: TGTGCCAGCAGTGCGACAGGACAGGCGAATAGCAATCAGCCCCAGCATTTT
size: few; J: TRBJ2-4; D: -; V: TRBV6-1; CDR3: CASREAGVSKNIQYF; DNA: TGTGCCAGCAGAGAAGCAGGGGTTTCCAAAAACATTCAGTACTTC
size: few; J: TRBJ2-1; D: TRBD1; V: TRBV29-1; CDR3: CSVERGLPGEQFF; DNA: TGCAGCGTTGAAAGGGGGCTACCTGGTGAGCAGTTCTTC
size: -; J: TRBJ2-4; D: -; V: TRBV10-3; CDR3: CAISAGGDKNIQYF; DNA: TGTGCCATCAGTGCAGGCGGGGACAAAAACATTCAGTACTTC
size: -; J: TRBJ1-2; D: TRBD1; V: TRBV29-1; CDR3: CSVVRAGTGIRYGYTF; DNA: TGCAGCGTTGTAAGAGCCGGGACAGGGATTCGCTATGGCTACACCTTC